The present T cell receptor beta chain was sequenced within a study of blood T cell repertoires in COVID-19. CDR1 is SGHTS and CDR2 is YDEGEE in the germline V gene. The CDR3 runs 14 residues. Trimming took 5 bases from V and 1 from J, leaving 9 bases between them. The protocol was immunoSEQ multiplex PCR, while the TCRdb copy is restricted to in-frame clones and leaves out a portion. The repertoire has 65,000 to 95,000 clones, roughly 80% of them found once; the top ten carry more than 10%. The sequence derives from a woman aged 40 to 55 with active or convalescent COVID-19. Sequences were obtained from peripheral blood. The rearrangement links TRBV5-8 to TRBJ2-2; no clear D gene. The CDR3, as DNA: TGTGCCAGCAGTATCGGAGTGAACACCGGGGAGCTGTTTTTT. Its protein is CASSIGVNTGELFF.